This T cell receptor beta chain emerged from a study of metastatic and nonmetastatic thyroid tumors (dated by TCRdb to 2020 to 2022). Background on the whole study: For patients with malignant and with benign thyroid disease, the researchers compared repertoires between peripheral blood samples and tumor or nodule tissue samples. Paper-wide results and their limitations: In both blood and tumor samples, malignant tumors were reported to have significantly higher TCR beta diversity than benign nodules.

Relative to germline, V is 4 bases shorter and J is 3 bases shorter, with 12 bases between their ends. Counted from cysteine to phenylalanine, this CDR3 has 14 amino acids. Only the CDR3 DNA is retained, 42 bases long and in frame from the first base. Reading the germline V gene gives CDR1 SQVTM and CDR2 ANQGSEA. No patient had received any treatment before thyroid surgery. Patient clinical samples collected from 2012 to 2018 were retrospectively analysed using T-cell receptor beta sequencing. Library preparation employed PCR. This sample was sequenced with an Illumina HiSeq 4000. The TCR beta-chain CDR3 region of each patient was profiled by high-throughput sequencing. Under the source paper's analysis protocol: Drawing on CDR3 differences between clinicopathological groups, the researchers built a classifier meant to tell apart patients with distant-metastatic papillary thyroid cancer. Repertoire diversity was assessed with the Shannon index, and tumor-blood repertoire similarity with the Morisita-Horn index. TCRdb reanalyzed the raw reads on its own, using fastp at Q25 for trimming and MiXCR for clone calling, and kept in-frame beta chains. These V and J calls derive from TCRdb rather than the authors' analysis. The sample table records about 92,000 clones; 15% of these occur just once. The ten largest account for roughly 3.9% of the sample.

Many counts were recorded for this clone. Which antigen it targets is not known. Base qualities are not provided; no much larger clone lies one nucleotide away. This specimen includes other DNA sequences encoding the same CDR3. The sample taken for sequencing was blood. The chain couples TRBV29-1 to TRBJ2-2; no D gene is confidently identified. This TCR was sampled from a female donor with papillary thyroid cancer or a benign thyroid nodule (not recorded which). Some clones in this sample may be carry-over from other donors' samples. CDR3 reads: CSVGGGVDTGELFF. The nucleotide sequence is given as TGCAGCGTTGGCGGTGGGGTCGACACCGGGGAGCTGTTTTTT.